This T cell receptor beta chain was identified during a study of spatial heterogeneity in lung cancer. Time point given: sample taken at primary tumor resection. General study results and limits: In tumors, expanded intratumoral alpha and beta TCR counts tracked mutation counts.

This clonotype is medium-sized (0.01 to 0.1%) within its sample. The antigen is not known. This beta chain is off target for a library built for alpha chains, so its abundance means little. CDR3 length: 14 amino acids. V lost 5 bases, J lost 2 bases, and 7 bases stayed unmatched. Germline CDR1 and CDR2: DFQATT and SNEGSKA (reference sequence). One entry per CDR3 protein, called by TCRdb with MiXCR from the 5' RACE reads. The sample shows about 3,700 distinct CDR3 sequences, roughly 28% of them seen only once. This TCR was recovered from a male donor with early-stage non-small cell lung cancer. The source was lung tumor tissue, collected at surgery. The chain carries TRBV20-1 and TRBJ2-3, with 7 nucleotides matching TRBD2. The CDR3 DNA sequence: TGCAGTGCTTCGGGACTAATTAACACAGATACGCAGTATTTT. Translating it yields CSASGLINTDTQYF.